Here is one TCR beta chain with its context. The data are from a study of cytomegalovirus exposure and HLA in healthy donors. Germline V gene sequence: CDR1 MNHEY, CDR2 SVGAGI. V was pared by 7 bases and J by 0 bases, with 4 bases between. This CDR3 comprises 12 residues. The PCR made use of 60 Vbeta and 13 Jbeta primers. Profiled with immunoSEQ multiplex PCR; TCRdb holds only in-frame clones, not every one. Here the sample table reports 150,000 or so clones. The rearrangement joins TRBV6-5 to TRBJ2-1, with no clear D. The source is a woman between 45 and 65 years old in good health and CMV-seronegative. Sequencing was carried out using PBMCs. CDR3 nucleotides: TGTGCCAGCATCAGCTCCTACAATGAGCAGTTCTTC. Residues: CASISSYNEQFF.